The 2 T cell receptor beta chains below all came from one sample that was sequenced in a study of OX40 agonist ivuxolimab in advanced cancers. Method: immunoSEQ multiplex PCR; TCRdb's copy keeps in-frame clones and lacks some. This sample yields 90,000 to 150,000 clones, of which roughly nine tenths are seen a single time; roughly 0.59% belongs to the top ten. The sample was CD4+ or CD8+ T cells sorted from blood, taken in a trial of the OX40 agonist ivuxolimab. The receptors stem from an adult with an advanced solid tumor such as melanoma, head and neck, liver or kidney cancer.

The V gene is TRBV6-1, the J gene TRBJ2-3, with TRBD1 matching over 8 bases. With 3 bases clipped from V and 3 bases from J, the junction kept 2 bases outside the gene matches. Germline CDR1 reads MNHNS; CDR2 reads SASEGT. The CDR3 consists of 14 residues. CDR3 nucleotides: TGTGCCAGCAGTGACAGGGGGCATACAGATACGCAGTATTTT. This gives the protein CASSDRGHTDTQYF.

The chain couples TRBV7-2 to TRBJ2-7; TRBD1 aligns across 7 bases. V gave up 0 bases and J gave up 3 bases; unmatched junction bases: 5. This CDR3 has 15 amino acids. Germline-derived CDR1 and CDR2 are SGHTA and FQGNSA. CDR3 residues: CASSLAQNRGYEQYF. For the CDR3, the DNA is TGTGCCAGCAGCTTAGCGCAAAACAGGGGCTACGAGCAGTACTTC.